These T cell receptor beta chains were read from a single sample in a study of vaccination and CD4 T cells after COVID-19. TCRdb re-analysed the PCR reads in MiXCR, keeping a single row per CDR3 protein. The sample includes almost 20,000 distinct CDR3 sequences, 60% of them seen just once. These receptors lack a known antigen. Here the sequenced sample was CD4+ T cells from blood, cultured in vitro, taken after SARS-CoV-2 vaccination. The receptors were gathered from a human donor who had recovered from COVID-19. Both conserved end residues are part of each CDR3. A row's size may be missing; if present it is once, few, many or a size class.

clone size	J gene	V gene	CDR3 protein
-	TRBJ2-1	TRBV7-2	CASSRLAGGPQYEQFF
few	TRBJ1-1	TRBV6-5	CASSYGGQNTEAFF
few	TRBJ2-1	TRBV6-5	CASSSLAGGGNEQFF
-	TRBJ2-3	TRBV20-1	CSASDSGTGAGDTQYF
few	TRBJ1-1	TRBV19	CASSIVGVNTEAFF
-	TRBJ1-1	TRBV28	CASTEGGVNTEAFF
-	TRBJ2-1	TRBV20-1	CSARASGMGGEQFF
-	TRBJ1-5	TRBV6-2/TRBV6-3	CASSSPTGGSQIRPQHF
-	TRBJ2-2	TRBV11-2	CASSRDGLNTGELFF
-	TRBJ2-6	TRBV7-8	CASSFRLTGALSGANVLTF
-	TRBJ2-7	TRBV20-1	CSAGTGGGPSSYEQYF
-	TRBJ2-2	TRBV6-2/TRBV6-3	CASRTSGGRTGELFF
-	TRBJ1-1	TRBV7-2	CASSLVGETEAFF
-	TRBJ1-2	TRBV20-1	CSAWDRVDGYTF
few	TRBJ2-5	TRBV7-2	CASSWGLQGGGETQYF
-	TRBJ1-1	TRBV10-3	CAISGGRGDTEAFF
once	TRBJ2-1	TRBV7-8	CASSFTGGRGEQFF
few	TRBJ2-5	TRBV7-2	CASSLVFAQETQYF
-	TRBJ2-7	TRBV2	CASNGLAGPYEQYF
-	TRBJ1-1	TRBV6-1	CASRKSGGGTEAFF
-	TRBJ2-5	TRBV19	CASSSKASGAQETQYF
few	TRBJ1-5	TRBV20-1	CSAPEAGQLDQPQHF
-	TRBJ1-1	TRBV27	CASSLDRGRVETEAFF
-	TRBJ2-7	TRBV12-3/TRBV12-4	CASSLRTRLGEQYF
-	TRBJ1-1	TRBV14	CASSPVRGFTEAFF
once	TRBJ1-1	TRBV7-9	CASSRRQGANTEAFF
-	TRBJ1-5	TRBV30	CAVEGGGQPQHF
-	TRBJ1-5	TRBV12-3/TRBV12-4	CASSLRWGSHSNQPQHF
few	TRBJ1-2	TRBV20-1	CSATKDRADGYTF
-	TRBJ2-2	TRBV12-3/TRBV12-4	CASSLRDTYTGELFF
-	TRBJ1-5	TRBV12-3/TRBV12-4	CASSKGGLSNQPQHF
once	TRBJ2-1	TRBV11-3	CASSPRRYNEQFF
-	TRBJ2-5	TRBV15	CATSRGPLGQETQYF
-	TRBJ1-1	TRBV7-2	CASSLVGTGFSEAFF
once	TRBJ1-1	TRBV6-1	CASSKRHGQGGNEAFF
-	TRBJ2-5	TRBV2	CASSGRGPETQYF
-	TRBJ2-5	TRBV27	CASSPRRASAMLQETQYF
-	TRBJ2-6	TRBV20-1	CSARTPDDSGANVLTF
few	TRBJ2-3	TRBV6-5	CASSYGRSTDTQYF
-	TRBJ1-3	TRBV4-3	CASSHDSSRNTIYF
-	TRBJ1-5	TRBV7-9	CASSLGSEPQHF
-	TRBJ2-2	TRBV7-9	CASSRLTGELFF
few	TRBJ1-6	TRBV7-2	CASSSRTGVNSPLHF
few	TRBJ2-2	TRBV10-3	CAISGTDRTGELFF
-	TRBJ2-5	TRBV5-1	CASRRTGEETQYF
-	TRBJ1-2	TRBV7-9	CASSTSTGDDYGYTF
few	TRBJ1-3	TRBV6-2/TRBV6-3	CASTDKNSGNTIYF
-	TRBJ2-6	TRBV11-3	CASSPTSGANVLTF
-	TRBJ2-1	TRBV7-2	CASSQIAGILGVEQFF
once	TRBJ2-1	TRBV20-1	CSARVVSSYNEQFF
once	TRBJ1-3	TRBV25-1	CASSDSLTGRRPPTIYF
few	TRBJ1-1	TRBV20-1	CSARVDARPNTEAFF
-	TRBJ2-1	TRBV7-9	CASSLVDNEQFF